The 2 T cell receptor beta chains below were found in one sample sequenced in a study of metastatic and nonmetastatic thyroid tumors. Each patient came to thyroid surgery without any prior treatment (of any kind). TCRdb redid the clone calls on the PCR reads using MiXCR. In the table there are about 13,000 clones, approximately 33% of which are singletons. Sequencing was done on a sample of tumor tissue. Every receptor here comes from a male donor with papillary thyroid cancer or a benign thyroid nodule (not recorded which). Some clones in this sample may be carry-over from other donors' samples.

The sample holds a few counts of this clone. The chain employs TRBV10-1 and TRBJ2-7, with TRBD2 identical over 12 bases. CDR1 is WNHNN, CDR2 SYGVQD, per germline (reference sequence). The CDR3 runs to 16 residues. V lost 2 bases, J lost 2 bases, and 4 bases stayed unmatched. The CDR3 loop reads CASSETASGRAYEQYF. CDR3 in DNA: TGCGCCAGCAGTGAGACTGCTAGCGGGAGGGCCTACGAGCAGTACTTC.

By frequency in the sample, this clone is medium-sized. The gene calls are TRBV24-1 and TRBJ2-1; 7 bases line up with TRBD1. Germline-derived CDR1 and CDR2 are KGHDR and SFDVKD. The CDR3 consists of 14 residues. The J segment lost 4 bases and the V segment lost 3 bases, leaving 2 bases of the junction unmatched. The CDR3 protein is CATSDTGVYNEQFF. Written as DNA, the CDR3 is TGTGCCACCAGTGATACAGGGGTGTACAATGAGCAGTTCTTC.